The TCR beta chain under discussion was sequenced for a study of shared clonotypes between healthy human individuals. Findings and limits, study-wide: Generally, estimated richness proved larger in naive subsets than it did in memory subsets.

The germline V gene has CDR1 SEHNR and CDR2 FQNEAQ (reference sequence). CDR3 length: 15 residues. V gave up 2 bases and J gave up 5 bases, with 15 bases separating them. On this clone itself: Its target is not known.

Sequenced by immunoSEQ multiplex PCR; TCRdb stores in-frame clones only, minus some. There are just over 2,000,000 clones in the sample; 85% to 95% occur only once, and more than 0.1% lies in the top ten. The material sequenced was naive CD4+ T cells sorted from blood. Stated subset: CD45RA+ positively selected. V gene TRBV7-9 combines with J gene TRBJ1-1; possible D gene TRBD1, 6 bases. The receptor was isolated from a young man in good health. In DNA form, the CDR3 reads TGTGCCAGCAGCTTAAGGGGAACAGGGAGGACTGAAGCTTTCTTT. Encoded protein: CASSLRGTGRTEAFF. Full variable domain (outside the CDR3, taken from reference TRBV7-9 and TRBJ1-1): DTGVSQNPRHKITKRGQNVTFRCDPISEHNRLYWYRQTLGQGPEFLTYFQNEAQLEKSRLLSDRFSAERPKGSFSTLEIQRTEQGDSAMYLCASSLRGTGRTEAFFGQGTRLTVV.